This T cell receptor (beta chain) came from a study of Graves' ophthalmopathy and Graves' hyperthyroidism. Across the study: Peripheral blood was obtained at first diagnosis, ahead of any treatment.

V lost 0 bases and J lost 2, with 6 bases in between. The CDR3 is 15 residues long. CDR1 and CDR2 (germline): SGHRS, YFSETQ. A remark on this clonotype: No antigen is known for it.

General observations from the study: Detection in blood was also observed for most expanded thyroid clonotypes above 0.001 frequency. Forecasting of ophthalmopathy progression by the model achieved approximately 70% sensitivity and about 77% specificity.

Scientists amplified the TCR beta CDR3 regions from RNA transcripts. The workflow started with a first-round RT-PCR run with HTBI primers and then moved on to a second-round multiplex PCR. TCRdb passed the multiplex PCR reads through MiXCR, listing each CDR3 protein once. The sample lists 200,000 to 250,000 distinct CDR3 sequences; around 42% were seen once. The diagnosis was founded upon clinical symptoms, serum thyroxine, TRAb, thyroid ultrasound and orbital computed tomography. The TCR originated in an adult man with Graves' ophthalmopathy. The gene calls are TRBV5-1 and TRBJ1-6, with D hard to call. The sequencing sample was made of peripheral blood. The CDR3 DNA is TGCGCCAGCAGCTTGGCCGGACCCTATAATTCACCCCTCCACTTT. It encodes CASSLAGPYNSPLHF.